This T cell receptor beta chain originates from a study of control samples from healthy donors and cancer patients. This table comes from immunoSEQ multiplex PCR, and its TCRdb copy is limited to in-frame clones, with some not included. The data show 150,000 to 200,000 clones, about nine tenths seen once. The sample consisted of blood. This receptor was identified in a woman between 40 and 50 years old in good health.

CDR3 in amino acids: CASSEGAGANVLTF. As DNA, the CDR3 is TGTGCCAGCAGCGAGGGGGCGGGGGCCAACGTCCTGACTTTC. The V gene is TRBV2, the J gene TRBJ2-6; 7 nucleotides line up with TRBD1. The CDR3 consists of 14 residues. Trimming at V came to 6 bases and at J to 4 bases, leaving 3 bases not matched to a gene. Germline V lookup: CDR1 SNHLY, CDR2 FYNNEI.